Listed here are 7 T cell receptor beta chains from one sample, sequenced in a study of Graves' ophthalmopathy and Graves' hyperthyroidism (dated by TCRdb to the late 2010s). The run used an Illumina HiSeq 2000. For repertoire sequencing, the TCR beta CDR3 regions were amplified from RNA transcripts. The first round was an RT-PCR using HTBI primers with the Qiagen OneStep RT-PCR kit, and this first round was followed by a second-round multiplex PCR, then size selection and purification. The public reads were run again by TCRdb, first through fastp at Q25 and then through MiXCR, and only productive beta chains were kept. Each CDR3 protein appears once, grouped with its most common genes and DNA. The sample table contains about 380,000 distinct CDR3 sequences; only one count was recorded for roughly 15% of them. The ten most abundant clones make up approximately 7% of the sample. The sample consisted of peripheral blood. These receptors were obtained from a woman under 30 with stable Graves' hyperthyroidism. Donor details come from another sample of the same person, matched by shared clones.

This clonotype was recorded at least ten times. CDR3 in amino acids: CASSTYRDRGLEQYF. The CDR3 region has the DNA TGTGCCAGTAGTACATACCGGGACAGGGGCCTCGAGCAGTACTTC. The rearrangement uses TRBV19 and TRBJ2-7; TRBD1 agrees at 10 bases. Trimming at V came to 4 bases and at J to 6 bases, leaving 9 bases not matched to a gene. CDR3 length: 15 amino acids. Germline CDR1 LNHDA, CDR2 SQIVND (reference sequence).

About this clonotype itself: Possible read error: a much larger clone is one base away. J is TRBJ2-5 and V is TRBV15; D not resolved. Looked up from germline, CDR1 is LNHNV and CDR2 is YYDKDF (reference sequence). The CDR3 loop spans 14 amino acids. The CDR3 here is CATSRVSRSETQDF. Written as DNA, the CDR3 is TGTGCCACCAGCAGAGTCAGCAGGTCGGAGACCCAGGACTTC.

Ten or more counts support this clonotype. The V call is TRBV2, the J call TRBJ1-5; D gene uncertain. CDR1 is SNHLY and CDR2 is FYNNEI in the germline V gene. This CDR3 region has 16 residues. V was trimmed by 3 bases and J by 0 bases, leaving 12 bases between them. CDR3 loop: CASSDYRDPSNQPQHF. The CDR3 nucleotides are TGTGCCAGCAGTGATTATAGGGATCCTAGCAATCAGCCCCAGCATTTT. Full variable domain (missing parts from reference TRBV2 and TRBJ1-5): EPEVTQTPSHQVTQMGQEVILRCVPISNHLYFYWYRQILGQKVEFLVSFYNNEISEKSEIFDDQFSVERPDGSNFTLKIRSTKLEDSAMYFCASSDYRDPSNQPQHFGDGTRLSIL.

At least ten counts were recorded for this clonotype. The chain joins TRBV6-2 or TRBV6-3 to TRBJ2-7, with D perhaps matching TRBD1 (5 bases). Trimming pared 2 bases from V and 0 bases from J, leaving 11 bases between. The CDR3 has 15 amino acids. The germline gives CDR1 MNHEY, CDR2 SVGEGT. CDR3 sequence: CASSYGAAISYEQYF. The CDR3 DNA sequence: TGTGCCAGCAGTTACGGGGCCGCGATCTCCTACGAGCAGTACTTC.

Ten or more counts support this clonotype. The DNA of the CDR3 is TGTGCCAGTAGTATCAGGGAGGATGGCTACACCTTC. Protein product: CASSIREDGYTF. The V and J genes are TRBV19 and TRBJ1-2, with D possibly TRBD1 on 5 matching bases. This CDR3 has 12 residues. Germline values: CDR1 LNHDA, CDR2 SQIVND (reference sequence). Trimming left V 3 bases short and J 6 bases short, with 8 bases between. The variable domain in full, with the rest retrieved from reference TRBV19 and TRBJ1-2, is DGGITQSPKYLFRKEGQNVTLSCEQNLNHDAMYWYRQDPGQGLRLIYYSQIVNDFQKGDIAEGYSVSREKKESFPLTVTSAQKNPTAFYLCASSIREDGYTFGSGTRLTVV.

The J gene is TRBJ2-7, the V gene TRBV15; 10 bases fit TRBD2. Trimming at V came to 3 bases and at J to 4 bases, leaving 6 bases not matched to a gene. The germline V gene encodes CDR1 LNHNV and CDR2 YYDKDF (reference sequence). This CDR3 has 15 amino acids. The CDR3 region is CATSSPGLALYEQYF. CDR3 sequence (DNA): TGTGCCACCAGCAGCCCGGGACTAGCGCTTTACGAGCAGTACTTC.

This clonotype was seen ten or more times. Just one base apart from a much larger clone, this may be a read error. This chain connects TRBV20-1 to TRBJ2-5; a possible D gene is TRBD1 (5 bases). Germline CDR1 and CDR2: DFQATT and SNEGSKA (reference sequence). This CDR3 comprises 14 residues. Written as DNA, the CDR3 is TGCAGCGCTAGGGGCGGCCTGGCTTCAGAGACCCAGTACTTC. It is translated as CSARGGLASETQYF.